This section outlines one T cell receptor (beta chain) sequence together with its context. The data were obtained in a study of control samples from healthy donors and cancer patients. TCRdb keeps only in-frame clones here, not all; method: immunoSEQ multiplex PCR. The sample contains about 140,000 clones, approximately 94% of which appear only once. CDR3 length: 14 amino acids. V gave up 5 bases and J gave up 9 bases; unmatched junction bases: 10. The V gene's germline CDR1 is LNHDA and CDR2 SQIVND (reference sequence). Sequenced input: blood. The receptor comes from a man aged 35 to 55 in good health. The rearrangement links TRBV19 to TRBJ2-1, with 7 nucleotides matching TRBD2. In DNA form, the CDR3 reads TGTGCCAGTAGTGATTGGGCAGGGAGGGGTGAGCAGTTCTTC. Its protein is CASSDWAGRGEQFF. The whole variable domain, remainder taken from reference TRBV19 and TRBJ2-1, is DGGITQSPKYLFRKEGQNVTLSCEQNLNHDAMYWYRQDPGQGLRLIYYSQIVNDFQKGDIAEGYSVSREKKESFPLTVTSAQKNPTAFYLCASSDWAGRGEQFFGPGTRLTVL.